Each of the 19 T cell receptor beta chains below was sequenced from the same sample in a study of long-term antiretroviral therapy in people with HIV. Sequencing relied on immunoSEQ assay v3.0, run at survey level. Method: immunoSEQ multiplex PCR; TCRdb's copy keeps in-frame clones and lacks some. The table records over 25,000 clones, over 90% of them present only once. The starting material was unsorted PBMCs, obtained 6.2 years after starting antiretroviral therapy. The receptors shown here come from a man aged 40-49 years with HIV.

Points on this clone: An end of the junction does not agree with germline; a read error may underlie this. The rearrangement joins TRBV14 to TRBJ1-2, with 7 bases that match TRBD1. The CDR3 spans 15 residues. CDR1 and CDR2 (germline): SGHDN, FVKESK. The CDR3, as DNA: TGTGCCAGCAGCCAAATAGGGGAGACAGGGCCCGAGGCCGCCTTC. Its translation is CASSQIGETGPEAAF.

The chain couples TRBV6-1 to TRBJ1-5; no definite D call. Per the germline V gene, CDR1 is MNHNS and CDR2 is SASEGT. V was cut by 0 bases and J by 5 bases, with 5 bases left in between. This CDR3 comprises 13 residues. This CDR3 is CASSEAFDQPQHF. DNA for the CDR3: TGTGCCAGCAGTGAAGCCTTCGATCAGCCCCAGCATTTT.

This chain uses TRBV10-3 with TRBJ2-1, with no clear D. Germline values: CDR1 ENHRY, CDR2 SYGVKD. V gave up 3 bases and J gave up 10 bases, with 10 bases separating them. This CDR3 is 12 amino acids long. The CDR3 spells CAISDDFNEQFF. In nucleotides, the CDR3 is TGTGCCATCAGTGATGACTTTAACGAGCAGTTCTTC.

The chain couples TRBV7-9 to TRBJ2-5, with 16 bases aligning to TRBD2. Trimming at V came to 3 bases and at J to 5 bases, leaving 12 bases not matched to a gene. The V gene's germline CDR1 is SEHNR and CDR2 FQNEAQ (reference sequence). This CDR3 is 19 amino acids long. As DNA, the CDR3 is TGTGCCAGCAGCTTTAGACCGGGACTAGCGGGAGGGCCCCGGGAGACCCAGTACTTC. It translates to CASSFRPGLAGGPRETQYF.

The J gene is TRBJ2-4, the V gene TRBV11-3, with TRBD1 as a possible D gene (6 bases). This CDR3 region has 16 residues. V was cut by 5 bases and J by 5 bases, with 19 bases left in between. Germline CDR1 reads SGHNT; CDR2 reads YENEEA. The CDR3 DNA reads TGTGCCAGCAGCGTGGGGGCCGGCTGGGGCGAAAACATTCAGTACTTC. This gives the protein CASSVGAGWGENIQYF.

V usage is TRBV7-6 and J usage is TRBJ2-3, with D unresolved. V was trimmed by 5 bases and J by 2 bases, leaving 8 bases between them. Germline values: CDR1 SGHVS, CDR2 FNYEAQ. This CDR3 has 13 amino acids. CDR3 sequence reads: CASSPSLTDTQYF. In DNA form, the CDR3 reads TGTGCCAGCAGCCCCTCCCTCACAGATACGCAGTATTTT.

The DNA of the CDR3 is TGTGCCATCAGTGCGGCAGGGGGCATGAACACTGAAGCTTTCTTT. This codes for CAISAAGGMNTEAFF. The genes are TRBV10-3 and TRBJ1-1, with 8 bases aligning to TRBD1. The CDR3 contains 15 residues. The V gene end was trimmed by 4 bases and the J gene end by 0 bases; junction bases not matched to a gene: 4. Germline V gene data show CDR1 as ENHRY and CDR2 as SYGVKD.

The chain joins TRBV7-8 to TRBJ1-5; unclear D gene. The CDR3 has 14 residues. The V end was cut by 0 bases, the J end by 4 bases, with 7 bases between. Germline CDR1 is SGHVS and CDR2 is FQNEAQ. CDR3 protein: CASSLAGRNQPQHF. DNA for the CDR3: TGTGCCAGCAGCTTAGCGGGTAGGAATCAGCCCCAGCATTTT.

The chain combines TRBV7-9 with TRBJ2-3, with 8 bases fitting TRBD1. Germline V lookup: CDR1 SEHNR, CDR2 FQNEAQ (reference sequence). This CDR3 has 12 residues. J lost 4 bases, V lost 10 bases, and 4 bases had no gene match. In DNA, the CDR3 is TGTGCCACCACGGACAGGGCAGATACGCAGTATTTT. Translated, it gives CATTDRADTQYF.

V gene TRBV19 combines with J gene TRBJ2-5, with D perhaps TRBD1 or TRBD2 (6 bases each). The CDR3 consists of 17 residues. Germline V gene lookup returns CDR1 LNHDA and CDR2 SQIVND (reference sequence). V was cut by 3 bases and J by 0 bases, with 17 bases left in between. For the CDR3, the DNA is TGTGCCAGTAGTATCCCGGGACTGGGACATCACCAAGAGACCCAGTACTTC. Translating gives CASSIPGLGHHQETQYF.

About this clone: The junction shows a germline mismatch at one end, possibly a read error. The chain links TRBV7-3 to TRBJ2-1; TRBD1 aligns across 9 bases. Germline V gene data show CDR1 as SGHTA and CDR2 as FQGTGA. The CDR3 covers 15 residues. The CDR3 nucleotides are TGTGCCAGCAGCGTAACAGGGGGCGAGTACAATGAGCAGTTCTTC. Its translation is CASSVTGGEYNEQFF.

This clone was seen a single time. V usage is TRBV6-1 and J usage is TRBJ2-1; D is undetermined. The germline CDR1 and CDR2 sequences are MNHNS and SASEGT. CDR3 length: 12 amino acids. V gave up 9 bases and J gave up 10 bases, with 16 bases separating them. The CDR3 DNA sequence: TGTGCCAGTGCGTGGCCCCGTCGGGAGCAGTTCTTC. It codes for CASAWPRREQFF.

The chain is built from TRBV6-6 and TRBJ2-2; tentatively, D is TRBD2 (5 bases). V was shortened by 8 bases and J by 6 bases, with 16 bases between the two germline ends. CDR3 length: 14 amino acids. Germline lookup yields CDR1 MNHNY and CDR2 SVGAGI (reference sequence). The DNA of the CDR3 is TGTGCCAGCGGCAACAGCGGACGGGCCGGGGAGCTGTTTTTT. Translated, it gives CASGNSGRAGELFF.

This clone was seen just once. V gene TRBV13 combines with J gene TRBJ1-1; a possible D gene is TRBD1 (6 bases). The CDR3 is made up of 15 amino acids. The germline gives CDR1 PRHDT, CDR2 FYEKMQ (reference sequence). V was trimmed by 3 bases and J by 5 bases, leaving 16 bases between them. CDR3 bases: TGTGCCAGCAGCTTTCACAGGGCCCCTACGACTGAAGCTTTCTTT. Its translation is CASSFHRAPTTEAFF.

This clone was detected only once. Other DNA sequences in the sample encode the same CDR3. The J gene is TRBJ2-7, the V gene TRBV7-9, with unresolved D. The CDR3 covers 11 residues. The V and J ends lost 7 bases and 6 bases respectively, with 10 bases between them. CDR1 and CDR2 (germline): SEHNR, FQNEAQ (reference sequence). CDR3: CASTQIGEQYF. CDR3 DNA: TGTGCCAGCACCCAAATTGGCGAGCAGTACTTC.

In DNA form, the CDR3 reads TGTGCCAGCAACGCAAAGACTAGTTCAGGCGGGGAGCTGTTTTTT. Encoded protein: CASNAKTSSGGELFF. The chain uses TRBV6-1 and TRBJ2-2; D possibly corresponds to TRBD2 (6 bases). The V end lost 7 bases, the J end lost 7 bases, and 19 bases lay between the germline ends. Germline assignment: CDR1 MNHNS and CDR2 SASEGT. The CDR3 spans 15 residues.

The chain links TRBV29-1 to TRBJ2-7; D remains ambiguous. The CDR3 has 13 amino acids. Trimming shortened V by 1 base and J by 3 bases, and 10 bases separated the two germline ends. Germline V gene data show CDR1 as SQVTM and CDR2 as ANQGSEA. This CDR3 reads CSVEGGYDYEQYF. The CDR3 DNA is TGCAGCGTTGAAGGGGGATATGACTACGAGCAGTACTTC.

This clone was seen just once. The chain combines TRBV5-8 with TRBJ2-7; D is unclear. V was shortened by 6 bases and J by 0 bases, with 7 bases between the two germline ends. The germline V gene has CDR1 SGHTS and CDR2 YDEGEE. This CDR3 has 12 amino acids. The CDR3 loop is CASKGNSYEQYF. The CDR3 DNA reads as TGTGCCAGCAAGGGCAACTCCTACGAGCAGTACTTC.

A single count supports this clone. The rearrangement joins TRBV9 to TRBJ1-5; D perhaps matches TRBD1 (6 bases). CDR1 is SGDLS and CDR2 is YYNGEE in the germline V gene. With 0 bases removed from V and 3 bases from J, the gap between germline ends came to 7 bases. This CDR3 has 14 amino acids. DNA for the CDR3: TGTGCCAGCAGCGTAGGGACAGACAATCAGCCCCAGCATTTT. This codes for CASSVGTDNQPQHF.